This TCR beta chain was sequenced in a study of Ad26.COV2.S vaccination and SARS-CoV-2 variants. At the level of the study: Ad26.COV2.S, an intramuscular injection, was given once or twice 56 days apart.

To note about this clone: The antigen remains undetermined.

The length of the CDR3 is 13 residues. Trimming took off 1 base at V and 5 bases at J, with 12 bases between the two ends. Germline V gene data show CDR1 as SQVTM and CDR2 as ANQGSEA. Treatment of the sample: 15 to 20 received Ad26.COV2.S at low or high dose, single or two shots; about five received placebo; per-sample allocation not given. Samples analyzed were those drawn on day 63 after the first vaccine or placebo injection. Study-level points and caveats: Vaccine recipients showed a spike-specific TCR breadth that was higher than in placebo recipients.

Profiling relied on immunoSEQ multiplex PCR, and the TCRdb table lists in-frame clones only, not all of them. This sample has 510,000 or so clones, with around 88% found just once. The sequencing here drew on peripheral blood, taken in a trial of Ad26.COV2.S vaccine versus placebo. The clonotype originates from a person between 18 and 59 years old who received the Ad26.COV2.S COVID-19 vaccine or a placebo. The chain uses TRBV29-1 and TRBJ2-7; no reliable D call. This CDR3 is CSVEAWSSDEQYF. The DNA of the CDR3 is TGCAGCGTTGAAGCTTGGTCCAGTGACGAGCAGTACTTC.